This TCR beta chain came from a study of cytomegalovirus exposure and HLA in healthy donors. The PCR had 60 Vbeta and 13 Jbeta primers. Profiled with immunoSEQ multiplex PCR; TCRdb holds only in-frame clones, not every one. The sample includes about 140,000 clones, approximately 80% of them seen just once. Germline V CDR1 and CDR2: SGDLS, YYNGEE. Germline trimming cut 0 bases from V and 2 bases from J; bases unmatched to any gene: 3. The CDR3 extends over 16 amino acids. The rearrangement links TRBV9 to TRBJ1-3, with TRBD1 matching 9 bases. This sequence was found in a man in his forties in good health and CMV-seronegative. The sequenced sample consisted of PBMCs. CDR3: CASSVDYRGPGNTIYF. The CDR3 DNA reads as TGTGCCAGCAGCGTAGATTACAGGGGGCCTGGAAACACCATATATTTT.